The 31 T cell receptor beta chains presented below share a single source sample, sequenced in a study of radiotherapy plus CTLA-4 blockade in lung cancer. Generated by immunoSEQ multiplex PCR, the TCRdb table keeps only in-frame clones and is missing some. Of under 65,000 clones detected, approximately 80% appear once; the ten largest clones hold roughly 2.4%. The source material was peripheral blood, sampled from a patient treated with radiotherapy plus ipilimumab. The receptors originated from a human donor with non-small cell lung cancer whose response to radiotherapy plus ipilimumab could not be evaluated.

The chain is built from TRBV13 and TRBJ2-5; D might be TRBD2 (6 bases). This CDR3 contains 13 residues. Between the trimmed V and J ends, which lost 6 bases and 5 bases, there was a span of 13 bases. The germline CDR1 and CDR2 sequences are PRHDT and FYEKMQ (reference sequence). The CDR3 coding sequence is TGTGCCAGCAGGCCTCCGGGGGTGGAGACCCAGTACTTC. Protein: CASRPPGVETQYF.

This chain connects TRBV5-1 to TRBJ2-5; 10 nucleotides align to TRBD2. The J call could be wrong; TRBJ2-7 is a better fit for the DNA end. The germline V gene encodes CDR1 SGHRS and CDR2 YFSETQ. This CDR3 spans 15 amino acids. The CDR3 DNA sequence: TGCGCCAGCAGCTGGGGGACTAGCGAACCCTACGAGCAGTACTTC. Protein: CASSWGTSEPYEQYF.

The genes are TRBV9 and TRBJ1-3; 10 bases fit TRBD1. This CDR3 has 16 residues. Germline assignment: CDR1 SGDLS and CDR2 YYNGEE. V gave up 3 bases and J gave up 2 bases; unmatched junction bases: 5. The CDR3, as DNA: TGTGCCAGCAGCGGACAGGGGGCGGTGGCTGGAAACACCATATATTTT. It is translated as CASSGQGAVAGNTIYF.

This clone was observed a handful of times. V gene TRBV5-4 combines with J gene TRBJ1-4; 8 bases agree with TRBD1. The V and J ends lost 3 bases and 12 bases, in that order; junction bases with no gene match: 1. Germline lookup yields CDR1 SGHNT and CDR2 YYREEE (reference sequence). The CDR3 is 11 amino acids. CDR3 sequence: CASSSTGELFF. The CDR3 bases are TGTGCCAGCAGCTCGACAGGGGAACTGTTTTTT.

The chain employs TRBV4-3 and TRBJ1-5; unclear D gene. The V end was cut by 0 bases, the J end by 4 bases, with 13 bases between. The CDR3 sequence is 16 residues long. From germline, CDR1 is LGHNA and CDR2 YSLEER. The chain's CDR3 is CASSQEGRAFNQPQHF. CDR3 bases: TGCGCCAGCAGCCAAGAAGGGAGGGCGTTTAATCAGCCCCAGCATTTT.

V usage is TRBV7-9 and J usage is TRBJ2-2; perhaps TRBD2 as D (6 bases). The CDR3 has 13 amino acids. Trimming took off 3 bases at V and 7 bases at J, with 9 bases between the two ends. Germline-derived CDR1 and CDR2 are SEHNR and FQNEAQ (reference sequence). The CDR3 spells CASSFGTGGELFF. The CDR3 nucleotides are TGTGCCAGCAGCTTCGGGACTGGCGGGGAGCTGTTTTTT.

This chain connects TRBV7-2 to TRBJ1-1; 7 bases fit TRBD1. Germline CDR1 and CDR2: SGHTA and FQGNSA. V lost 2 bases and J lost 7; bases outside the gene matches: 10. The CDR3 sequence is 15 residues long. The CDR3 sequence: CASSLTTGVGNEAFF. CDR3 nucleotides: TGTGCCAGCAGCTTAACTACAGGGGTGGGGAATGAAGCTTTCTTT.

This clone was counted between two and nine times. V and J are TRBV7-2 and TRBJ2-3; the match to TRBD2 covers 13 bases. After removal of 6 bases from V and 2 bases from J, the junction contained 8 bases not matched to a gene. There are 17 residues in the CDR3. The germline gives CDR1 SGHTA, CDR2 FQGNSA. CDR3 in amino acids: CASSDRLAGGTTDTQYF. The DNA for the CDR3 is TGTGCCAGCAGTGATCGACTAGCGGGAGGCACCACAGATACGCAGTATTTT.

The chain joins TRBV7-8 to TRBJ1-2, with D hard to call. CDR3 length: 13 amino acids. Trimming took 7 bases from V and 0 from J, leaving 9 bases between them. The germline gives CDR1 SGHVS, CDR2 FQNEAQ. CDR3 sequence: CASNEGSNYGYTF. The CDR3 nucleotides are TGTGCCAGCAATGAGGGATCTAACTATGGCTACACCTTC.

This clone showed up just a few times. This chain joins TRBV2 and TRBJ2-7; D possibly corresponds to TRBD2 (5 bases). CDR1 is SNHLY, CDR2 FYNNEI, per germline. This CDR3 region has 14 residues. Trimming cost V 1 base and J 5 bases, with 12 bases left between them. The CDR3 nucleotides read TGTGCCAGCAGTGAAGGTTCAGCGGCCCACGAGCAGTACTTC. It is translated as CASSEGSAAHEQYF.

The CDR3 loop reads CASSMAGTDQFF. CDR3 coding DNA: TGTGCCAGTAGTATGGCTGGTACAGACCAGTTCTTC. The chain is built from TRBV19 and TRBJ2-1; the D is unclear. Germline CDR1 is LNHDA and CDR2 is SQIVND (reference sequence). V lost 3 bases and J lost 13, with 13 bases in between. The CDR3 contains 12 residues. The entire variable domain, with the rest obtained from reference TRBV19 and TRBJ2-1, is as follows: DGGITQSPKYLFRKEGQNVTLSCEQNLNHDAMYWYRQDPGQGLRLIYYSQIVNDFQKGDIAEGYSVSREKKESFPLTVTSAQKNPTAFYLCASSMAGTDQFFGPGTRLTVL.

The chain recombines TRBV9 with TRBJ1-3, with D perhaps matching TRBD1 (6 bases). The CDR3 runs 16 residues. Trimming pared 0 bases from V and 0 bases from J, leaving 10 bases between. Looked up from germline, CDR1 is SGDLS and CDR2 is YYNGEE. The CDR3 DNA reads TGTGCCAGCAGCGTAGGGCAGGACAGCTCTGGAAACACCATATATTTT. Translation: CASSVGQDSSGNTIYF. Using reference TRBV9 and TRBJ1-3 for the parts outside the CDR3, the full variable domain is DSGVTQTPKHLITATGQRVTLRCSPRSGDLSVYWYQQSLDQGLQFLIQYYNGEERAKGNILERFSAQQFPDLHSELNLSSLELGDSALYFCASSVGQDSSGNTIYFGEGSWLTVV.

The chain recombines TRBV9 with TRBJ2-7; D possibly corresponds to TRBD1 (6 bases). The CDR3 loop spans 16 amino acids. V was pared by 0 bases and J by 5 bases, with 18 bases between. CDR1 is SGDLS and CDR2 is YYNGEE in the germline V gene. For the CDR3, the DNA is TGTGCCAGCAGCGTAGGTGGGACGGACAGAGGAAACGAGCAGTACTTC. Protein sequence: CASSVGGTDRGNEQYF.

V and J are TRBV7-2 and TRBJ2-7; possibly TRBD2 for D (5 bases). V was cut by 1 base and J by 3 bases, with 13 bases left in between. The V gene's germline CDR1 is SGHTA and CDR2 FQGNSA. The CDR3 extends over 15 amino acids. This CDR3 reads CASSLDMVAGYEQYF. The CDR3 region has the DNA TGTGCCAGCAGCTTAGATATGGTTGCGGGCTACGAGCAGTACTTC.

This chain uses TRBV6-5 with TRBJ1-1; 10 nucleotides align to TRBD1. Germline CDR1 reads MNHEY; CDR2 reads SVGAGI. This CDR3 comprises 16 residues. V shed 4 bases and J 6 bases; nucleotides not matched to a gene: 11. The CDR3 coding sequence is TGTGCCAGCAGTTCAAGGGCGAGACAGGGGGCGCCTGAAGCTTTCTTT. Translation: CASSSRARQGAPEAFF.

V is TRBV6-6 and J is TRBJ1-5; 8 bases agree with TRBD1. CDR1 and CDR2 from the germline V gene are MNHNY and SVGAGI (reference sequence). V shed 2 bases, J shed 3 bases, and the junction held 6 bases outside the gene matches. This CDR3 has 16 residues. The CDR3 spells CASSYRGTGVNQPQHF. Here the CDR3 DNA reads TGTGCCAGCAGTTACCGTGGGACAGGAGTCAATCAGCCCCAGCATTTT.

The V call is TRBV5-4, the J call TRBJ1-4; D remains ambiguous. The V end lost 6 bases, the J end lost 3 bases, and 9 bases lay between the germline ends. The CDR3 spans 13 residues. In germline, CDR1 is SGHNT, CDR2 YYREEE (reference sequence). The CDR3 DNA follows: TGTGCCAGCAAGAGGGCACCTAATGAAAAACTGTTTTTT. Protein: CASKRAPNEKLFF.

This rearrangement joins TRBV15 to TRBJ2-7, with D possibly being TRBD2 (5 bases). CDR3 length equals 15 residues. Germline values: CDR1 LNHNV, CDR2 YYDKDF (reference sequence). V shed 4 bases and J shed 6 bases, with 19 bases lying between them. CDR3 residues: CATSTLARGKPEQYF. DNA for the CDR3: TGTGCCACCAGCACCTTAGCGCGCGGTAAGCCCGAGCAGTACTTC.

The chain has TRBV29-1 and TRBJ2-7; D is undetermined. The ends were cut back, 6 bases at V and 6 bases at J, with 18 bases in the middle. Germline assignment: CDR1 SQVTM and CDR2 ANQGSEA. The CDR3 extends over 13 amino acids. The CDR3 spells CSVFSRPTREQYF. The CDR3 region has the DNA TGCAGCGTCTTCTCGCGCCCCACCCGCGAGCAGTACTTC.

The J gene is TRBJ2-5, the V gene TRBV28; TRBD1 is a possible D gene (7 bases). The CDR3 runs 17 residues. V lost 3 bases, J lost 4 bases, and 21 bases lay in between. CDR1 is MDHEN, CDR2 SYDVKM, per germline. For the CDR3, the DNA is TGTGCCAGCAGTTTCGGTGATAGGAGGGGGCCCCTAGAGACCCAGTACTTC. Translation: CASSFGDRRGPLETQYF.

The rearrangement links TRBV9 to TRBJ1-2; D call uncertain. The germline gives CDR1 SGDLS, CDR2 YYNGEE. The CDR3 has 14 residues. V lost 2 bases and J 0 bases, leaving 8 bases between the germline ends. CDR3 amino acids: CASSVLSSNYGYTF. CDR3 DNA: TGTGCCAGCAGCGTCCTCAGTTCTAACTATGGCTACACCTTC.

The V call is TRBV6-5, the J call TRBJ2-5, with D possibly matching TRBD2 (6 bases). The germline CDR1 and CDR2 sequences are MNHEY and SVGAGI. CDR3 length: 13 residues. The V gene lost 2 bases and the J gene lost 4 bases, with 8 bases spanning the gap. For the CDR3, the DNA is TGTGCCAGCAGTTACGACGGGGGAGAGACCCAGTACTTC. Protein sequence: CASSYDGGETQYF.

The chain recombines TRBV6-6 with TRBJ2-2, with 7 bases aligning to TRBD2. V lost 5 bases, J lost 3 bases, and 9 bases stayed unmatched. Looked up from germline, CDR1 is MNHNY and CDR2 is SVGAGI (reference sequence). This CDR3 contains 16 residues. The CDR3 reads CASSGPGLPHTGELFF. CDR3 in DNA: TGTGCCAGCAGTGGTCCGGGACTACCCCACACCGGGGAGCTGTTTTTT.

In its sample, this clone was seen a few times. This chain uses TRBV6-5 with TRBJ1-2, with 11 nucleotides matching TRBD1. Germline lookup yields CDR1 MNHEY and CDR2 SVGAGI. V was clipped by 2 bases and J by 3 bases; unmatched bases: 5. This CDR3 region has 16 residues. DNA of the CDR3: TGTGCCAGCAGTTACATCCGGACAGGGGGCGACTATGGCTACACCTTC. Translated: CASSYIRTGGDYGYTF.

The CDR3 loop reads CATSRDLGEQYF. CDR3 sequence (DNA): TGTGCCACCAGCAGAGATCTCGGGGAGCAGTACTTC. The chain links TRBV15 to TRBJ2-7; no clear D gene. Germline values: CDR1 LNHNV, CDR2 YYDKDF (reference sequence). V lost 0 bases, J lost 7 bases, and 7 bases lay in between. This CDR3 is 12 amino acids long.

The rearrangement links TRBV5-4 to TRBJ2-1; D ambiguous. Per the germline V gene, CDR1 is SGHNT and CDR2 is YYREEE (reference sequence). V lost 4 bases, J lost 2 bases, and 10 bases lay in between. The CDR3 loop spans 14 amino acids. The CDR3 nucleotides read TGTGCCAGCAGCCCGGTGGGCCCCTACAATGAGCAGTTCTTC. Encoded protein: CASSPVGPYNEQFF.

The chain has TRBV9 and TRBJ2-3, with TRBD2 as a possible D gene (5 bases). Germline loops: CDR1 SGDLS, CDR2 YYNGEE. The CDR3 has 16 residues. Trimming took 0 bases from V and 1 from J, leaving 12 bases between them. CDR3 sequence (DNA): TGTGCCAGCAGCGTAGTTGGAACGAGGGGCACAGATACGCAGTATTTT. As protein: CASSVVGTRGTDTQYF.

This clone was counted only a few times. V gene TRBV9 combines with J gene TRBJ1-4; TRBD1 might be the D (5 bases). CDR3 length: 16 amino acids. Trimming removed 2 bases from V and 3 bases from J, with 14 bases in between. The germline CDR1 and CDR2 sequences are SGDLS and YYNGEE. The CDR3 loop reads CASSVHGGGSNEKLFF. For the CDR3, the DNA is TGTGCCAGCAGCGTCCACGGGGGGGGGTCTAATGAAAAACTGTTTTTT.

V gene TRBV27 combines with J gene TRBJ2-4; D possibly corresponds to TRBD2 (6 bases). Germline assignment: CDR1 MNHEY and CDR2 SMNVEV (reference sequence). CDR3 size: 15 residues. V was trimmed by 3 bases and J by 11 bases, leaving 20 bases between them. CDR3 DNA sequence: TGTGCCAGCAGTTTGGACCCCGGGACTCCTACCTTTCAGTACTTC. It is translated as CASSLDPGTPTFQYF.

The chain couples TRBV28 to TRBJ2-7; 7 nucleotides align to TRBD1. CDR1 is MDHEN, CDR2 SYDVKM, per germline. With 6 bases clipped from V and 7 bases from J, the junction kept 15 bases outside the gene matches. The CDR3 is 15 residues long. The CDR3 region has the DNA TGTGCCAGCAGGTCGGCCGGGACAGCGGCTTGGGAGCAGTACTTC. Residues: CASRSAGTAAWEQYF.

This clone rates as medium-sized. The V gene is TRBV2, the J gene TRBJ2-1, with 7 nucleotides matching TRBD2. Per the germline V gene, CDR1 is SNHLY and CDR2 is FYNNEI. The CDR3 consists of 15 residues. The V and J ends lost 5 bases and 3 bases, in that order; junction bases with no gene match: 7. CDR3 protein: CASSLGRTSYNEQFF. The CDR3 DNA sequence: TGTGCCAGCAGTTTGGGACGGACTAGCTACAATGAGCAGTTCTTC.